Presented here are 7 T cell receptor beta chains from one specimen sequenced in a study of shared clonotypes between healthy human individuals (dated by TCRdb to about 2020). The receptor library was made with the immunoSEQ multiplex PCR assay. What TCRdb holds here is the immuneACCESS table cut down to in-frame rearrangements. Part of the clones is not present; checked against another copy, under half of the missing clones reflect an unresolved V gene, and the others are unexplained. This sample gives about 480,000 clones in total; around 79% of them show up just once. Roughly 13% of the sample goes to the ten largest clones. Sequencing input: PBMCs. These receptors were collected from a middle-aged woman in good health. Some clones in this sample may be carry-over from other donors' samples.

The chain has TRBV28 and TRBJ1-3, with 8 bases identical to TRBD1. This CDR3 is built from 14 residues. Germline lookup yields CDR1 MDHEN and CDR2 SYDVKM. J gave up 0 bases and V 11 bases, and 6 bases lay outside the gene matches. Here the CDR3 DNA reads TGTGCCGGACGCACAGGGGGCTCTGGAAACACCATATATTTT. Its protein is CAGRTGGSGNTIYF.

The chain links TRBV21-1 to TRBJ2-5; the table calls TRBD2, which could not be checked here. TRBV21-1 is an annotated pseudogene. CDR3 length: 21 residues. The CDR3: CASSKVGTNRLAGDNQETQYF. The CDR3 DNA is TGTGCCAGCAGCAAAGTTGGGACTAATCGACTAGCGGGAGATAATCAAGAGACCCAGTACTTC.

This chain links TRBV18 with TRBJ2-5, with D hard to call. CDR1 and CDR2 from the germline V gene are KGHSH and LQKENI. This CDR3 contains 14 residues. The V and J ends lost 3 bases and 4 bases respectively, with 12 bases between them. The CDR3 is CASSPYPKGETQYF. The CDR3 nucleotides are TGTGCCAGCTCACCCTACCCGAAAGGAGAGACCCAGTACTTC.

The chain recombines TRBV27 with TRBJ2-7; D ambiguous. V lost 6 bases and J 2 bases, leaving 14 bases between the germline ends. The CDR3 totals 14 residues. CDR1 is MNHEY, CDR2 SMNVEV, per germline (reference sequence). This chain's CDR3 is CASSPAPWAYEQYF. CDR3 sequence (DNA): TGTGCCAGCAGCCCTGCCCCTTGGGCCTACGAGCAGTACTTC.

This chain links TRBV28 with TRBJ2-5, with 9 bases matching TRBD1. Germline-derived CDR1 and CDR2 are MDHEN and SYDVKM. The CDR3 runs 17 residues. Trimming removed 6 bases from V and 5 bases from J; junction bases left unmatched: 16. CDR3 in DNA: TGTGCCAGCAGCTCTTTCCCCGGGACAGGGTCCAGGGAGACCCAGTACTTC. As protein: CASSSFPGTGSRETQYF.

The chain combines TRBV5-6 with TRBJ2-3, with a possible D match to TRBD1 (6 bases). The V gene lost 0 bases and the J gene lost 0 bases, with 8 bases spanning the gap. Germline V gene data show CDR1 as SGHDT and CDR2 as YYEEEE. CDR3 length: 15 residues. The CDR3 loop reads CASSLERGSTDTQYF. Written as DNA, the CDR3 is TGTGCCAGCAGCTTGGAGAGGGGGAGCACAGATACGCAGTATTTT. Based on the CDR3 plus reference TRBV5-6 and TRBJ2-3, the full variable domain is DAGVTQSPTHLIKTRGQQVTLRCSPKSGHDTVSWYQQALGQGPQFIFQYYEEEERQRGNFPDRFSGHQFPNYSSELNVNALLLGDSALYLCASSLERGSTDTQYFGPGTRLTVL.

V usage is TRBV7-9 and J usage is TRBJ1-4, with no clear D. This CDR3 is built from 13 residues. The germline V gene encodes CDR1 SEHNR and CDR2 FQNEAQ (reference sequence). Trimming removed 5 bases from V and 6 bases from J, with 10 bases in between. The CDR3 region is CASSPTRDEKLFF. In nucleotides, the CDR3 is TGTGCCAGCAGCCCGACAAGGGATGAAAAACTGTTTTTT.